The present entry profiles one TCR beta chain with its context. Its antigen is still unknown. The CDR3 spans 14 residues. Deletions cut 5 bases from V and 7 bases from J, with 14 bases between. Germline V gene data show CDR1 as SGHTA and CDR2 as FQGNSA. This record belongs to a study of PD-L1 blockade in urothelial cancer. In the study overall: Blood was analyzed 3 weeks (second dose) and 6 weeks after treatment start. Blood samples had a median of approximately 140,000 T cells, 80,000 to 85,000 unique TCRs, and clonality approximately 0.085. Overall study results and limits: Tumor-associated clones in the blood of durable-benefit patients grew more at 3 weeks.

Sequencing was performed with immunoSEQ multiplex PCR; in TCRdb, only in-frame clones are kept and a portion is missing. The sample consists of around 30,000 clones, 75% to 85% of them appearing once. Sample: PBMCs, taken around atezolizumab (anti-PD-L1) treatment. The J gene is TRBJ1-4, the V gene TRBV7-2; unclear D gene. The receptor's source is a man in his sixties with urothelial cancer. In nucleotides, the CDR3 is TGTGCCAGCAGCCGGGCGAGGGTTGGTGAAAAACTGTTTTTT. It encodes CASSRARVGEKLFF. Full variable domain (rest looked up from reference TRBV7-2 and TRBJ1-4): GAGVSQSPSNKVTEKGKDVELRCDPISGHTALYWYRQSLGQGLEFLIYFQGNSAPDKSGLPSDRFSAERTGGSVSTLTIQRTQQEDSAVYLCASSRARVGEKLFFGSGTQLSVL.